The next 21 T cell receptor beta chains were all read from a single sample in a study of blood T cell repertoires in COVID-19. Profiled with immunoSEQ multiplex PCR; TCRdb holds only in-frame clones, not every one. The table lists more than 120,000 clones, about nine tenths of them singletons, with over 0.85% in the top ten. Input material: peripheral blood. These receptors came from a woman in her 50s with acute or convalescent COVID-19.

V and J are TRBV10-2 and TRBJ1-1; D not certain. V gave up 4 bases and J gave up 0 bases, with 6 bases separating them. Germline loops: CDR1 WSHSY, CDR2 SAAADI. This CDR3 has 13 amino acids. CDR3 loop: CASSGQLNTEAFF. The CDR3 DNA is TGCGCCAGCAGTGGGCAGTTGAACACTGAAGCTTTCTTT.

V and J are TRBV7-3 and TRBJ2-3; 15 bases are shared with TRBD2. V shed 5 bases and J 6 bases; nucleotides not matched to a gene: 9. This CDR3 region has 17 residues. Per the germline V gene, CDR1 is SGHTA and CDR2 is FQGTGA. The chain's CDR3 is CASSIRTSGGALDTQYF. The CDR3 DNA reads as TGTGCCAGCAGCATAAGGACTAGCGGGGGGGCCCTTGATACGCAGTATTTT.

CDR3 sequence reads: CATSDRSSYNEQFF. The CDR3 DNA sequence: TGTGCCACCAGTGACCGGAGCTCCTACAATGAGCAGTTCTTC. This rearrangement joins TRBV24-1 to TRBJ2-1; D remains unclear. The CDR3 runs 14 residues. Germline V gene lookup returns CDR1 KGHDR and CDR2 SFDVKD. The V end was cut by 4 bases, the J end by 0 bases, with 6 bases between.

V and J are TRBV30 and TRBJ2-1; TRBD2 matches at 8 bases. V lost 5 bases to trimming and J lost 8 bases; unmatched junction nucleotides: 17. The CDR3 is 16 residues long. The germline V gene encodes CDR1 GTSNPN and CDR2 SVGIG (reference sequence). The DNA of the CDR3 is TGTGCCTGGGGACGGGGTGCTAGCGGGTTTGTACATGAGCAGTTCTTC. It is translated as CAWGRGASGFVHEQFF.

The V call is TRBV30, the J call TRBJ2-7; the match to TRBD2 covers 7 bases. This CDR3 spans 15 amino acids. Trimming took 1 base from V and 3 from J; bases not matched to a gene: 9. Germline CDR1 reads GTSNPN; CDR2 reads SVGIG (reference sequence). CDR3 amino acids: CAWSGHTGGLYEQYF. CDR3 sequence (DNA): TGTGCCTGGAGTGGTCATACGGGGGGACTCTACGAGCAGTACTTC.

This chain connects TRBV5-4 to TRBJ1-2; 8 positions match TRBD1. V dropped 3 bases and J dropped 4; count of bases not matched to a gene: 11. The CDR3 spans 16 residues. The germline V gene encodes CDR1 SGHNT and CDR2 YYREEE (reference sequence). The CDR3 nucleotides are TGTGCCAGCAGCTCCATCAGGGACAGGAACTCCTATGGCTACACCTTC. Amino acids: CASSSIRDRNSYGYTF. Based on the CDR3 plus reference TRBV5-4 and TRBJ1-2, the full variable domain is ETGVTQSPTHLIKTRGQQVTLRCSSQSGHNTVSWYQQALGQGPQFIFQYYREEENGRGNFPPRFSGLQFPNYSSELNVNALELDDSALYLCASSSIRDRNSYGYTFGSGTRLTVV.

The chain joins TRBV1 to TRBJ2-7; TRBD2, the table's D call, was not compared with the DNA. TRBV1 is a pseudogene locus. This CDR3 has 17 amino acids. In DNA form, the CDR3 reads TGCACCAGCAGCCGAAGCGGGGGGCTTTATACCCCCCACGAGCAGTACTTC. Translated, it gives CTSSRSGGLYTPHEQYF.

DNA for the CDR3: TGTGCCAGTAGTCGTTTCTTGGGACAGGGGACAACCGGGGAGCTGTTTTTT. Translation gives CASSRFLGQGTTGELFF. The chain employs TRBV19 and TRBJ2-2; 10 bases align to TRBD1. The length of the CDR3 is 17 residues. Germline V gene sequence: CDR1 LNHDA, CDR2 SQIVND (reference sequence). V was clipped by 5 bases and J by 5 bases; unmatched bases: 11.

This chain joins TRBV24-1 and TRBJ2-2; 8 bases line up with TRBD1. V shed 8 bases and J 7 bases; nucleotides not matched to a gene: 2. Germline loops: CDR1 KGHDR, CDR2 SFDVKD. The CDR3 loop spans 12 amino acids. CDR3 nucleotide sequence: TGTGCCACCACAGGGGGCTTCGGGGAGCTGTTTTTT. Translated: CATTGGFGELFF.

The chain combines TRBV5-4 with TRBJ2-7; 12 bases align to TRBD2. The germline V gene has CDR1 SGHNT and CDR2 YYREEE (reference sequence). This CDR3 has 16 amino acids. The junction had 9 bases not matched to a gene; V was cut back by 5 bases and J by 3 bases. The CDR3 loop is CASRGIATSGGYEQYF. In DNA form, the CDR3 reads TGTGCCAGCAGGGGCATAGCGACTAGCGGGGGCTACGAGCAGTACTTC. Variable domain in full (rest from reference TRBV5-4 and TRBJ2-7): ETGVTQSPTHLIKTRGQQVTLRCSSQSGHNTVSWYQQALGQGPQFIFQYYREEENGRGNFPPRFSGLQFPNYSSELNVNALELDDSALYLCASRGIATSGGYEQYFGPGTRLTVT.

The chain recombines TRBV7-3 with TRBJ1-4; a possible D gene is TRBD1 (5 bases). The CDR3 runs to 15 residues. The V and J ends lost 3 bases and 7 bases respectively, with 15 bases between them. Germline CDR1 is SGHTA and CDR2 is FQGTGA. CDR3 coding DNA: TGTGCCAGCAGCTTGGCGGCGGTAAGGGGTGAAAAACTGTTTTTT. Amino acids: CASSLAAVRGEKLFF.

The V call is TRBV19, the J call TRBJ1-1, with TRBD1 matching 8 bases. Germline-derived CDR1 and CDR2 are LNHDA and SQIVND (reference sequence). Losses at the gene ends were 4 bases for V and 2 bases for J; bases not matched to a gene: 9. The CDR3 sequence is 16 residues long. DNA of the CDR3: TGTGCCAGTAGTAGTCCGTCCAGGGGGCCCAACACTGAAGCTTTCTTT. It yields the protein CASSSPSRGPNTEAFF. Variable domain in full (rest from reference TRBV19 and TRBJ1-1): DGGITQSPKYLFRKEGQNVTLSCEQNLNHDAMYWYRQDPGQGLRLIYYSQIVNDFQKGDIAEGYSVSREKKESFPLTVTSAQKNPTAFYLCASSSPSRGPNTEAFFGQGTRLTVV.

This CDR3 is CAWGTGLRTGELFF. In DNA form, the CDR3 reads TGTGCCTGGGGTACGGGACTTAGAACCGGGGAGCTGTTTTTT. This chain joins TRBV30 and TRBJ2-2, with D possibly being TRBD2 (6 bases). Germline CDR1 reads GTSNPN; CDR2 reads SVGIG (reference sequence). V was trimmed by 5 bases and J by 5 bases, leaving 15 bases between them. The CDR3 has 14 amino acids.

This clone was picked up a small number of times. This rearrangement joins TRBV27 to TRBJ1-5, with 7 bases that match TRBD1. The germline gives CDR1 MNHEY, CDR2 SMNVEV (reference sequence). With 5 bases clipped from V and 7 bases from J, the junction kept 8 bases outside the gene matches. This CDR3 has 14 amino acids. CDR3 coding DNA: TGTGCCAGCAGTATACAGGGGCAAGGGCAGCCCCAGCATTTT. Encoded protein: CASSIQGQGQPQHF.

The chain carries TRBV10-3 and TRBJ1-2; D gene unclear. The CDR3 extends over 13 amino acids. Per the germline V gene, CDR1 is ENHRY and CDR2 is SYGVKD. V was clipped by 2 bases and J by 4 bases, with 8 bases between them. CDR3 region: CAISEELLYGYTF. CDR3 nucleotides: TGTGCCATCAGTGAGGAGCTACTCTATGGCTACACCTTC.

The chain combines TRBV9 with TRBJ2-5, with 10 bases aligning to TRBD2. The CDR3 extends over 17 amino acids. Germline V CDR1 and CDR2: SGDLS, YYNGEE. V gave up 4 bases and J gave up 5 bases; unmatched junction bases: 14. The DNA for the CDR3 is TGTGCCAGCAGCCCAAGGGGGACTAGCGCGCACGGGGAGACCCAGTACTTC. This gives the protein CASSPRGTSAHGETQYF.

The chain has TRBV14 and TRBJ1-2; the D is unclear. Deletions cut 0 bases from V and 7 bases from J, with 18 bases between. The CDR3 totals 16 residues. CDR1 is SGHDN and CDR2 is FVKESK in the germline V gene. The CDR3, as DNA: TGTGCCAGCAGCCAAGATCTTGCAGGAATAGGTCCTGGCTACACCTTC. This encodes CASSQDLAGIGPGYTF.

This clone was recorded only once. The chain joins TRBV18 to TRBJ1-1, with D tentatively TRBD1 (5 bases). Trimming left V 1 base short and J 1 base short, with 7 bases between. The CDR3 extends over 14 amino acids. Germline values: CDR1 KGHSH, CDR2 LQKENI. CDR3 in DNA: TGTGCCAGCTCACCACGACAGAGGAACACTGAAGCTTTCTTT. As protein: CASSPRQRNTEAFF. Filled out from reference TRBV18 and TRBJ1-1, the complete variable domain reads NAGVMQNPRHLVRRRGQEARLRCSPMKGHSHVYWYRQLPEEGLKFMVYLQKENIIDESGMPKERFSAEFPKEGPSILRIQQVVRGDSAAYFCASSPRQRNTEAFFGQGTRLTVV.

V is TRBV10-1 and J is TRBJ1-4; possibly TRBD1 for D (5 bases). CDR1 is WNHNN and CDR2 is SYGVQD in the germline V gene (reference sequence). Trimming left V 10 bases short and J 0 bases short, with 12 bases between. This CDR3 is 14 amino acids long. The CDR3 DNA sequence: TGCGCCACGGGGGGGTTCGCAACTAATGAAAAACTGTTTTTT. Protein product: CATGGFATNEKLFF.

J is TRBJ1-2 and V is TRBV19; possible D gene TRBD1, 6 bases. This CDR3 spans 13 amino acids. With 7 bases removed from V and 2 bases from J, the gap between germline ends came to 11 bases. Germline V lookup: CDR1 LNHDA, CDR2 SQIVND (reference sequence). The CDR3 region is CASTPTGNYGYTF. The DNA of the CDR3 is TGTGCCAGTACCCCGACAGGAAACTATGGCTACACCTTC.

This chain connects TRBV5-1 to TRBJ2-3; 9 positions agree with TRBD2. V shed 5 bases, J shed 2 bases, and the junction held 9 bases outside the gene matches. From germline, CDR1 is SGHRS and CDR2 YFSETQ. The CDR3 is 16 residues long. CDR3 DNA sequence: TGCGCCAGCAGTTTAGGAGCGGGGGGATTCACAGATACGCAGTATTTT. Translation gives CASSLGAGGFTDTQYF.